The 30 T cell receptor beta chains presented below share a single source sample, sequenced in a study of blood T cell repertoires in COVID-19. Here immunoSEQ multiplex PCR was the method, and the copy in TCRdb shows in-frame clones only, minus some. The sample includes 210,000 or so clones, roughly 84% of them seen just once. Sequences were obtained from peripheral blood. These receptors were collected from a human donor in a cohort sampled during active COVID-19.

The rearrangement links TRBV5-6 to TRBJ2-5; D remains unclear. The CDR3 loop spans 12 amino acids. V was trimmed by 4 bases and J by 7 bases, leaving 11 bases between them. Per germline, CDR1 SGHDT and CDR2 YYEEEE. The CDR3 region is CASSPPTGTQYF. CDR3 coding DNA: TGTGCCAGCAGCCCCCCCACGGGGACCCAGTACTTC.

V is TRBV5-4 and J is TRBJ1-2, with 7 bases that match TRBD1. The V segment lost 4 bases and the J segment 6 bases; nucleotides outside the gene matches: 12. This CDR3 has 15 residues. CDR1 and CDR2 from the germline V gene are SGHNT and YYREEE (reference sequence). The CDR3 loop is CASSLNRGGQNGYTF. DNA of the CDR3: TGTGCCAGCAGCCTTAACAGGGGCGGGCAGAATGGCTACACCTTC. The full variable domain, with the rest looked up from reference TRBV5-4 and TRBJ1-2, is ETGVTQSPTHLIKTRGQQVTLRCSSQSGHNTVSWYQQALGQGPQFIFQYYREEENGRGNFPPRFSGLQFPNYSSELNVNALELDDSALYLCASSLNRGGQNGYTFGSGTRLTVV.

In its sample, this clone was seen a few times. The chain is built from TRBV5-1 and TRBJ2-5; D is unclear. Germline lookup yields CDR1 SGHRS and CDR2 YFSETQ. This CDR3 is built from 17 residues. V was clipped by 3 bases and J by 2 bases, with 20 bases between them. Written as DNA, the CDR3 is TGCGCCAGCAGCTCAGGAACAGCTTCAGATGGTCAAGAGACCCAGTACTTC. Translation gives CASSSGTASDGQETQYF.

The sample holds one count of this clone. The chain is built from TRBV19 and TRBJ1-5; D may be TRBD1 (6 bases). Trimming removed 1 base at V and 0 bases at J, with 7 bases between. CDR3 size: 15 residues. Germline V gives CDR1 LNHDA, CDR2 SQIVND (reference sequence). The CDR3 DNA reads as TGTGCCAGTAGTATAGGGGGGCCTAGCAATCAGCCCCAGCATTTT. This codes for CASSIGGPSNQPQHF.

The chain uses TRBV7-6 and TRBJ2-2; 12 nucleotides line up with TRBD2. Losses at the gene ends were 5 bases for V and 6 bases for J; bases not matched to a gene: 13. This CDR3 region has 18 residues. Germline V CDR1 and CDR2: SGHVS, FNYEAQ. CDR3 nucleotides: TGTGCCAGCAGCATCAACCCCCCCCTAGCGGGAGGGTCCGGGGAGCTGTTTTTT. It yields the protein CASSINPPLAGGSGELFF.

CDR3 in DNA: TGTGCCAGCAGCTTGCAGGGGCGAGGGGCTAGCACAGATACGCAGTATTTT. It codes for CASSLQGRGASTDTQYF. The V and J genes are TRBV5-6 and TRBJ2-3, with a tentative D call TRBD1 (6 bases). V lost 1 base and J lost 0, with 15 bases in between. The V gene's germline CDR1 is SGHDT and CDR2 YYEEEE. CDR3 length: 17 residues.

The rearrangement joins TRBV18 to TRBJ2-1, with D hard to call. V lost 0 bases and J lost 2, with 8 bases in between. Germline V gene lookup returns CDR1 KGHSH and CDR2 LQKENI. The length of the CDR3 is 15 residues. The CDR3, as DNA: TGTGCCAGCTCACCACCGAGGATAGCCTACAATGAGCAGTTCTTC. It yields the protein CASSPPRIAYNEQFF.

The V gene is TRBV12-3 or TRBV12-4, the J gene TRBJ2-3, with D tentatively TRBD1 (5 bases). The CDR3 has 13 amino acids. V was shortened by 7 bases and J by 5 bases, with 13 bases between the two germline ends. The CDR3 here is CASTLSGIDTQYF. The CDR3 nucleotides read TGTGCCAGCACTCTTTCAGGGATAGATACGCAGTATTTT.

The V and J genes are TRBV19 and TRBJ1-2, with a weak D call TRBD1 (6 bases). Germline-derived CDR1 and CDR2 are LNHDA and SQIVND (reference sequence). The CDR3 is 14 residues long. Trimming stripped 7 bases from V and 8 bases from J, with 20 bases between. In nucleotides, the CDR3 is TGTGCCAGTACCGGGGGGGCAGGAGGCAGGGGCTACACCTTC. Translation: CASTGGAGGRGYTF.

This rearrangement joins TRBV15 to TRBJ1-5; D is uncertain. The CDR3 totals 14 residues. The germline gives CDR1 LNHNV, CDR2 YYDKDF (reference sequence). V lost 6 bases and J 3 bases, leaving 12 bases between the germline ends. The CDR3 here is CATSAWAYNQPQHF. The CDR3 nucleotides are TGTGCCACCAGTGCCTGGGCTTACAATCAGCCCCAGCATTTT.

The V and J genes are TRBV28 and TRBJ1-4, with D possibly being TRBD1 (5 bases). The CDR3 loop spans 13 amino acids. Trimming stripped 5 bases from V and 5 bases from J, with 9 bases between. The germline V gene encodes CDR1 MDHEN and CDR2 SYDVKM. The CDR3 coding sequence is TGTGCCAGCAGTCGACAGTCGAATGAAAAACTGTTTTTT. It specifies CASSRQSNEKLFF.

The rearrangement joins TRBV15 to TRBJ1-5; D uncertain. Germline V gene data show CDR1 as LNHNV and CDR2 as YYDKDF (reference sequence). The CDR3 is made up of 15 amino acids. Trimming took 0 bases from V and 0 from J, leaving 6 bases between them. The CDR3 reads CATSRDSGSNQPQHF. As DNA, the CDR3 is TGTGCCACCAGCAGAGATAGCGGTAGCAATCAGCCCCAGCATTTT.

This rearrangement joins TRBV12-3 or TRBV12-4 to TRBJ1-5, with TRBD1 as a possible D gene (5 bases). The CDR3 covers 13 residues. With 5 bases removed from V and 7 bases from J, the gap between germline ends came to 12 bases. The DNA for the CDR3 is TGTGCCAGCAGTCCGGGGGTAGGGCAGCCCCAGCATTTT. Its protein product is CASSPGVGQPQHF.

This rearrangement joins TRBV2 to TRBJ2-1, with 9 bases fitting TRBD1. This CDR3 has 13 amino acids. In germline, CDR1 is SNHLY, CDR2 FYNNEI. J was trimmed by 6 bases and V by 9 bases; bases with no gene match: 6. CDR3 sequence reads: CASGTGWVNEQFF. The CDR3 DNA reads as TGTGCCAGTGGGACAGGGTGGGTCAATGAGCAGTTCTTC. The variable domain in full, completed from reference TRBV2 and TRBJ2-1, reads EPEVTQTPSHQVTQMGQEVILRCVPISNHLYFYWYRQILGQKVEFLVSFYNNEISEKSEIFDDQFSVERPDGSNFTLKIRSTKLEDSAMYFCASGTGWVNEQFFGPGTRLTVL.

The chain recombines TRBV6-4 with TRBJ2-3; D not resolved. The V end lost 4 bases, the J end lost 4 bases, and 9 bases lay between the germline ends. The CDR3 length is 13 residues. Germline V gives CDR1 MRHNA, CDR2 SNTAGT. CDR3: CASSVSQADTQYF. CDR3 DNA: TGTGCCAGCAGTGTCTCCCAGGCAGATACGCAGTATTTT.

This clone was found a few times. The gene calls are TRBV5-1 and TRBJ2-7; TRBD2 agrees at 7 bases. Losses at the gene ends were 0 bases for V and 2 bases for J; bases not matched to a gene: 5. CDR3 length equals 15 residues. Germline V lookup: CDR1 SGHRS, CDR2 YFSETQ. The CDR3 reads CASSLAWEGAYEQYF. CDR3 sequence (DNA): TGCGCCAGCAGCTTGGCTTGGGAGGGAGCCTACGAGCAGTACTTC. Looking up the rest from reference TRBV5-1 and TRBJ2-7 gives the full variable domain: KAGVTQTPRYLIKTRGQQVTLSCSPISGHRSVSWYQQTPGQGLQFLFEYFSETQRNKGNFPGRFSGRQFSNSRSEMNVSTLELGDSALYLCASSLAWEGAYEQYFGPGTRLTVT.

The chain recombines TRBV30 with TRBJ1-1; D gene uncertain. Between the trimmed V and J ends, which lost 2 bases and 4 bases, there was a span of 11 bases. The CDR3 is made up of 13 amino acids. CDR1 is GTSNPN, CDR2 SVGIG, per germline (reference sequence). The CDR3 DNA sequence: TGTGCCTGGAGTTTGATGGGGAGCACTGAAGCTTTCTTT. Protein: CAWSLMGSTEAFF.

This chain links TRBV3-1 (or the pseudogene TRBV3-2) with TRBJ2-5, with 8 bases aligning to TRBD1. After removal of 6 bases from V and 6 bases from J, the junction contained 18 bases not matched to a gene. Germline V CDR1 and CDR2: LGHDT, YNNKEL (reference sequence). The CDR3 consists of 17 residues. This chain's CDR3 is CASSPFRTGTGGKTQYF. DNA of the CDR3: TGTGCCAGCAGTCCTTTCCGAACCGGGACAGGTGGTAAGACCCAGTACTTC.

The rearrangement links TRBV5-5 to TRBJ1-4; the match to TRBD1 covers 10 bases. The germline gives CDR1 SGHKS, CDR2 YYEKEE (reference sequence). This CDR3 has 14 residues. With V trimmed by 5 bases and J by 8 bases, 6 bases remained unmatched. The CDR3 region is CASSWDRGREKLFF. The CDR3 nucleotides are TGTGCCAGCAGTTGGGACAGGGGAAGGGAAAAACTGTTTTTT.

The chain links TRBV9 to TRBJ2-1; perhaps TRBD2 as D (5 bases). This CDR3 spans 15 amino acids. The germline gives CDR1 SGDLS, CDR2 YYNGEE. The V end lost 6 bases, the J end lost 5 bases, and 18 bases lay between the germline ends. CDR3 sequence (DNA): TGTGCCAGCACCACCTCGGCTAGCAACCACAATGAGCAGTTCTTC. It yields the protein CASTTSASNHNEQFF. The full variable domain, with the rest looked up from reference TRBV9 and TRBJ2-1, is DSGVTQTPKHLITATGQRVTLRCSPRSGDLSVYWYQQSLDQGLQFLIQYYNGEERAKGNILERFSAQQFPDLHSELNLSSLELGDSALYFCASTTSASNHNEQFFGPGTRLTVL.

The rearrangement links TRBV6-5 to TRBJ2-7, with D hard to call. The CDR3 consists of 13 residues. Germline CDR1 is MNHEY and CDR2 is SVGAGI. Between the trimmed V and J ends, which lost 6 bases and 5 bases, there was a span of 14 bases. The chain's CDR3 is CASRETGVHEQYF. The DNA for the CDR3 is TGTGCCAGCAGAGAGACCGGAGTCCACGAGCAGTACTTC.

The CDR3 loop is CASSLTGLNYGYTF. CDR3 coding DNA: TGTGCCAGCAGCTTAACAGGGCTTAACTATGGCTACACCTTC. J is TRBJ1-2 and V is TRBV7-9, with D possibly matching TRBD1 (6 bases). Trimming took 2 bases from V and 1 from J, leaving 8 bases between them. From germline, CDR1 is SEHNR and CDR2 FQNEAQ (reference sequence). The CDR3 is 14 residues long.

This chain uses TRBV28 with TRBJ2-1; TRBD1 matches 10 bases. V shed 6 bases, J shed 9 bases, and the junction held 8 bases outside the gene matches. Germline V gives CDR1 MDHEN, CDR2 SYDVKM. The CDR3 sequence is 14 residues long. The CDR3 sequence: CASRAGTGVSEQFF. CDR3 coding DNA: TGTGCCAGCAGGGCCGGGACAGGGGTGTCTGAGCAGTTCTTC.

CDR3 sequence: CASRGGLADGYTF. As DNA, the CDR3 is TGTGCCAGCAGGGGGGGACTAGCGGATGGCTACACCTTC. The rearrangement joins TRBV12-3 or TRBV12-4 to TRBJ1-2; maybe TRBD1 (5 bases). V lost 6 bases and J 6 bases, leaving 14 bases between the germline ends. The CDR3 spans 13 residues.

The genes are TRBV29-1 and TRBJ1-1; D not resolved. V was shortened by 8 bases and J by 0 bases, with 13 bases between the two germline ends. Germline values: CDR1 SQVTM, CDR2 ANQGSEA. This CDR3 comprises 13 residues. The CDR3 bases are TGCAGCTTCTATCCAGGCATGAACACTGAAGCTTTCTTT. Residues: CSFYPGMNTEAFF. Supplemented by reference TRBV29-1 and TRBJ1-1, the full variable domain reads SAVISQKPSRDICQRGTSLTIQCQVDSQVTMMFWYRQQPGQSLTLIATANQGSEATYESGFVIDKFPISRPNLTFSTLTVSNMSPEDSSIYLCSFYPGMNTEAFFGQGTRLTVV.

This clone was seen once. The CDR3, as DNA: TGTGCCAGCAGTCGTAGCACCCCGTCCTACAATGAGCAGTTCTTC. Its protein product is CASSRSTPSYNEQFF. The chain joins TRBV27 to TRBJ2-1; the D is unclear. The CDR3 is 15 amino acids. Germline V gene lookup returns CDR1 MNHEY and CDR2 SMNVEV (reference sequence). Trimming shortened V by 5 bases and J by 1 base, and 12 bases separated the two germline ends.

V is TRBV18 and J is TRBJ2-3; D remains unclear. This CDR3 is 12 amino acids long. The ends were cut back, 2 bases at V and 5 bases at J, with 5 bases in the middle. Germline V CDR1 and CDR2: KGHSH, LQKENI. The DNA for the CDR3 is TGTGCCAGCTCACCATCGAGAGATACGCAGTATTTT. Translated, it gives CASSPSRDTQYF.

The sample holds a few counts of this clone. The chain recombines TRBV3-1 (or the pseudogene TRBV3-2) with TRBJ2-3; TRBD2 agrees at 7 bases. The CDR3 contains 15 residues. From germline, CDR1 is LGHDT and CDR2 YNNKEL (reference sequence). Losses at the gene ends were 3 bases for V and 8 bases for J; bases not matched to a gene: 11. CDR3 protein: CASSHNSGGGGTQYF. The CDR3 nucleotides are TGTGCCAGCAGCCATAATTCTGGTGGCGGGGGTACGCAGTATTTT.

This sequence joins TRBV6-5 and TRBJ1-2; the D gene is possibly TRBD1 (6 bases). Germline V gene data show CDR1 as MNHEY and CDR2 as SVGAGI. There are 15 residues in the CDR3. V was clipped by 4 bases and J by 5 bases, with 17 bases between them. The CDR3 DNA reads TGTGCCAGCAGTTCCTCCGGGGCAGGGGCATATGGCTACACCTTC. Translated, it gives CASSSSGAGAYGYTF.

As DNA, the CDR3 is TGCGCCAGCAGCTTGGTGGGACAGGGTACAGATACGCAGTATTTT. Encoded protein: CASSLVGQGTDTQYF. This chain joins TRBV5-1 and TRBJ2-3, with TRBD1 matching 9 bases. Germline CDR1 reads SGHRS; CDR2 reads YFSETQ. CDR3 length equals 15 residues. V trimming: 0 bases; J trimming: 3 bases; junction bases outside the gene matches: 2. The full variable domain, its missing parts supplied by reference TRBV5-1 and TRBJ2-3, is KAGVTQTPRYLIKTRGQQVTLSCSPISGHRSVSWYQQTPGQGLQFLFEYFSETQRNKGNFPGRFSGRQFSNSRSEMNVSTLELGDSALYLCASSLVGQGTDTQYFGPGTRLTVL.